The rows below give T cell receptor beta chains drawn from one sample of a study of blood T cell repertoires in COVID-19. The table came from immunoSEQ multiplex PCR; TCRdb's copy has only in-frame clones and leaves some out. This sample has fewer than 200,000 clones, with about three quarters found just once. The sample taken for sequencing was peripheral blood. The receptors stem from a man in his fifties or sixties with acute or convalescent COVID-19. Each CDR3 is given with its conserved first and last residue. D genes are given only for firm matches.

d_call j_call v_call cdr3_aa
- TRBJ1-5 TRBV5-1 CASSLYPGQPQHF
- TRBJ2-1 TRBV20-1 CSARLVGEQFF
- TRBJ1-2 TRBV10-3 CAISESIGANGTF
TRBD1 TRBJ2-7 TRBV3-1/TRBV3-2 CASSPDRGFHEQYF
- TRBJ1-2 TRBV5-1 CASSREVTGRVGYTF
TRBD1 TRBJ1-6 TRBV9 CASSGAGQGNSPLHF
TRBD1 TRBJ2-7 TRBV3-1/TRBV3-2 CASSQSPGGFYEQYF
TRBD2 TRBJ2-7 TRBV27 CASGGRGGYEQYF
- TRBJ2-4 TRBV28 CASSPQSAKNIQYF
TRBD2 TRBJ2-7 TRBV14 CASSHTRLAGGSYPYEQYF
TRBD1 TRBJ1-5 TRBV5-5 CASSWDRGRQPQHF
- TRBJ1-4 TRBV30 CAWSGLTREKLFF
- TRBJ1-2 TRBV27 CASSLPGSPNYGYTF
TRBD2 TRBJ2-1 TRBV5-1 CASSLVTSGGATFRNEQFF
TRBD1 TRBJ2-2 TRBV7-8 CASSFRDSSTGELFF
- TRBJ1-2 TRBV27 CASSSGSPRYGYTF
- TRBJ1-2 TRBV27 CASSPLGGVGVYGYTF
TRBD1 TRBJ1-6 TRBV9 CASSGGQGNSPLHF